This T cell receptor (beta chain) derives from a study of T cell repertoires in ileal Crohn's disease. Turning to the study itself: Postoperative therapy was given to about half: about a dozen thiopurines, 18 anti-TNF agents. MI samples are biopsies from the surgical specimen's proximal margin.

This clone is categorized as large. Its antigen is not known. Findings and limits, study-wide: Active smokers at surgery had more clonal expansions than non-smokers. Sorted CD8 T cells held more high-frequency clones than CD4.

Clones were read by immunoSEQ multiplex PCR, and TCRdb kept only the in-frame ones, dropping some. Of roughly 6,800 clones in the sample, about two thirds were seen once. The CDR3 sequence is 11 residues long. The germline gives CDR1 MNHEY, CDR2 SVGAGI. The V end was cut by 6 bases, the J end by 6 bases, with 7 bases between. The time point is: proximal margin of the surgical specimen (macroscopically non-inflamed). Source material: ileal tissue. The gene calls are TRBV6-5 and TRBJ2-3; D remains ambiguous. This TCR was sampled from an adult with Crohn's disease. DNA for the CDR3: TGTGCCAGCAGAACGCGGGATACGCAGTATTTT. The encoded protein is CASRTRDTQYF.